This passage covers 24 T cell receptor beta chains from one sample sequenced in a study of blood T cells in healthy people across ages. Alongside a J-beta primer mix, a sample-barcoded 5' primer served in a second PCR lasting about 7 to 11 cycles. TCRdb analysed the 5' RACE reads with MiXCR anew, one entry per CDR3 protein. This table has 600,000 to 900,000 distinct CDR3 sequences, around 24% appearing once. These data were likewise used in another study, on T cells of mothers and their children.

Material: blood. The receptors were sampled from a boy aged 5-17 years in good health.

The rearrangement joins TRBV9 to TRBJ2-7; D gene unclear. CDR3 length: 14 amino acids. V lost 3 bases and J lost 1, with 11 bases in between. The germline V gene encodes CDR1 SGDLS and CDR2 YYNGEE. The CDR3 reads CASSARLDSYEQYF. The CDR3 coding sequence is TGTGCCAGCAGCGCTCGACTGGATTCCTACGAGCAGTACTTC.

A few counts support this clonotype. The rearrangement uses TRBV4-1 and TRBJ2-1; D gene unclear. The better agreement between TRBJ2-5 and the DNA end casts doubt on the J call. The germline CDR1 and CDR2 sequences are MGHRA and YSYEKL. The CDR3 is 14 residues long. CDR3: CASSHIYSPETQYF. The DNA of the CDR3 is TGCGCCAGCAGCCATATTTACTCCCCGGAGACCCAGTACTTC.

This clonotype has a handful of counts. This chain connects TRBV18 to TRBJ2-5; 7 bases are a match to TRBD2. Germline trimming cut 2 bases from V and 5 bases from J; bases unmatched to any gene: 8. The length of the CDR3 is 15 residues. Germline-derived CDR1 and CDR2 are KGHSH and LQKENI. This chain's CDR3 is CASSPIGLAAETQYF. The CDR3 DNA is TGTGCCAGCTCACCAATAGGGCTAGCGGCGGAGACCCAGTACTTC.

This clonotype was picked up a small number of times. This chain uses TRBV3-1 with TRBJ2-5; D perhaps matches TRBD1 (6 bases). From germline, CDR1 is LGHDT and CDR2 YNNKEL (reference sequence). The CDR3 is made up of 16 amino acids. Trimming removed 1 base at V and 4 bases at J, with 16 bases between. CDR3 amino acids: CASSQGNRVAGETQYF. The CDR3 DNA reads as TGTGCCAGCAGCCAAGGAAACAGGGTGGCTGGAGAGACCCAGTACTTC.

The gene calls are TRBV11-2 and TRBJ2-1; tentatively, D is TRBD2 (7 bases). CDR1 and CDR2 from the germline V gene are SGHAT and FQNNGV. The CDR3 has 16 residues. Trimming removed 5 bases from V and 8 bases from J, with 22 bases in between. The CDR3 sequence: CASSPSRGGRRYEQFF. In DNA form, the CDR3 reads TGTGCCAGCAGCCCCTCCCGCGGGGGCCGCAGGTATGAGCAGTTCTTC. The entire variable domain, with the rest obtained from reference TRBV11-2 and TRBJ2-1, is as follows: EAGVAQSPRYKIIEKRQSVAFWCNPISGHATLYWYQQILGQGPKLLIQFQNNGVVDDSQLPKDRFSAERLKGVDSTLKIQPAKLEDSAVYLCASSPSRGGRRYEQFFGPGTRLTVL.

This clonotype appeared a few times. The chain uses TRBV20-1 and TRBJ1-1, with a tentative D call TRBD1 (5 bases). Looked up from germline, CDR1 is DFQATT and CDR2 is SNEGSKA (reference sequence). The CDR3 has 16 amino acids. V was cut by 0 bases and J by 5 bases, with 19 bases left in between. The CDR3, as DNA: TGCAGTGCTAGAGATCGATCCAGGGTCTATTTGACTGAAGCTTTCTTT. Translated: CSARDRSRVYLTEAFF.

At least ten counts were recorded for this clonotype. The chain joins TRBV30 to TRBJ2-5; D is unresolved. The germline V gene has CDR1 GTSNPN and CDR2 SVGIG (reference sequence). There are 11 residues in the CDR3. V lost 5 bases and J 5 bases, leaving 9 bases between the germline ends. For the CDR3, the DNA is TGTGCCTGGGGAATTGGGGAGACCCAGTACTTC. Translated: CAWGIGETQYF.

The chain links TRBV6-2 or TRBV6-3 to TRBJ2-3, with 9 bases that match TRBD1. The CDR3 loop spans 16 amino acids. The germline V gene encodes CDR1 MNHEY and CDR2 SVGEGT. The V and J ends lost 5 bases and 14 bases, in that order; junction bases with no gene match: 20. As DNA, the CDR3 is TGTGCCAGCAGTCTCATCTCGGACAGGGGCTCTTACTCGGGGTATTTT. The encoded protein is CASSLISDRGSYSGYF.

Written as DNA, the CDR3 is TGTGCCACCCTGGGGGACGTCGAAGCTTTCTTT. Translated, it gives CATLGDVEAFF. The chain links TRBV12-3 or TRBV12-4 to TRBJ1-1; possibly TRBD1 for D (5 bases). Trimming stripped 10 bases from V and 8 bases from J, with 14 bases between. The CDR3 contains 11 residues.

The genes are TRBV12-3 or TRBV12-4 and TRBJ2-3; D possibly corresponds to TRBD2 (7 bases). V was shortened by 6 bases and J by 7 bases, with 20 bases between the two germline ends. This CDR3 is 15 amino acids long. The CDR3 protein is CASRQSRGGAHTQYF. In nucleotides, the CDR3 is TGTGCCAGCAGACAAAGTAGAGGGGGGGCACATACGCAGTATTTT.

This clonotype was counted many times. The CDR3 loop reads CASSLGGTGETQYF. The CDR3 nucleotides are TGTGCCAGCAGCTTGGGGGGCACAGGAGAGACCCAGTACTTC. V gene TRBV11-1 combines with J gene TRBJ2-5; D is perhaps TRBD1 or TRBD2 (6 bases each). Germline V gives CDR1 SGHAT, CDR2 FQDESV (reference sequence). This CDR3 has 14 residues. The V gene lost 3 bases and the J gene lost 4 bases, with 12 bases spanning the gap. Full variable domain (remainder filled in from reference TRBV11-1 and TRBJ2-5): EAEVAQSPRYKITEKSQAVAFWCDPISGHATLYWYRQILGQGPELLVQFQDESVVDDSQLPKDRFSAERLKGVDSTLKIQPAELGDSAMYLCASSLGGTGETQYFGPGTRLLVL.

The chain links TRBV18 to TRBJ1-2; 8 bases are a match to TRBD1. Germline CDR1 is KGHSH and CDR2 is LQKENI. The CDR3 is 17 residues long. J was trimmed by 4 bases and V by 3 bases; bases with no gene match: 13. CDR3 nucleotides: TGTGCCAGCTCACCTCGGACAGGGTCTCAAGACGGCTATGGCTACACCTTC. This gives the protein CASSPRTGSQDGYGYTF.

The chain recombines TRBV12-3 or TRBV12-4 with TRBJ2-1; 9 positions agree with TRBD2. This CDR3 region has 13 residues. V trimming: 10 bases; J trimming: 8 bases; junction bases outside the gene matches: 9. The CDR3 spells CAIQRGAGYEQFF. The CDR3 DNA reads as TGTGCCATCCAGCGGGGGGCCGGGTATGAGCAGTTCTTC.

This clonotype came up a few times. The rearrangement links TRBV5-1 to TRBJ2-6; D unclear. Trimming took 0 bases from V and 2 from J, leaving 6 bases between them. This CDR3 comprises 15 residues. Germline V lookup: CDR1 SGHRS, CDR2 YFSETQ. CDR3 sequence reads: CASSLASAGANVLTF. In DNA, the CDR3 is TGCGCCAGCAGCTTGGCATCGGCTGGGGCCAACGTCCTGACTTTC.

The chain couples TRBV25-1 to TRBJ1-1; D unresolved. Looked up from germline, CDR1 is MGHDK and CDR2 is SYGVNS. V lost 3 bases and J 1 base, leaving 9 bases between the germline ends. CDR3 length equals 14 residues. The CDR3 DNA sequence: TGTGCCAGCAGTGATGGCTATCCGAACACTGAAGCTTTCTTT. The encoded protein is CASSDGYPNTEAFF. Combining the CDR3 with reference TRBV25-1 and TRBJ1-1 gives the whole variable domain EADIYQTPRYLVIGTGKKITLECSQTMGHDKMYWYQQDPGMELHLIHYSYGVNSTEKGDLSSESTVSRIRTEHFPLTLESARPSHTSQYLCASSDGYPNTEAFFGQGTRLTVV.

The rearrangement links TRBV12-3 or TRBV12-4 to TRBJ2-3; no clear D gene. The germline V and J ends were trimmed by 6 bases and 4 bases, with 11 bases remaining between them. The CDR3 spans 13 residues. The CDR3 sequence is CASRGPWADTQYF. The CDR3 DNA sequence: TGTGCCAGCAGAGGCCCTTGGGCAGATACGCAGTATTTT.

This chain joins TRBV20-1 and TRBJ1-2, with 9 nucleotides matching TRBD1. The V segment lost 0 bases and the J segment 4 bases; nucleotides outside the gene matches: 9. Looked up from germline, CDR1 is DFQATT and CDR2 is SNEGSKA (reference sequence). This CDR3 comprises 16 residues. As DNA, the CDR3 is TGCAGTGCTAGAGATTTTGGGGGACAGGGAGCCTATGGCTACACCTTC. As protein: CSARDFGGQGAYGYTF.

In this sample, this clonotype turned up a few times. The V and J genes are TRBV6-6 and TRBJ2-1; maybe TRBD1 (7 bases). Trimming took off 5 bases at V and 9 bases at J, with 14 bases between the two ends. The CDR3 consists of 13 residues. Germline CDR1 and CDR2: MNHNY and SVGAGI (reference sequence). The CDR3 DNA follows: TGTGCCAGCAGTCCAGGGGGGCTAGGTGAGCAGTTCTTC. This translates into CASSPGGLGEQFF.

This clonotype has just a few counts. The rearrangement uses TRBV12-3 or TRBV12-4 and TRBJ2-4, with D maybe TRBD2 (5 bases). This CDR3 region has 13 residues. The V end was cut by 5 bases, the J end by 7 bases, with 12 bases between. The DNA for the CDR3 is TGTGCCAGCAGTACCAGTTGGGAGAACATTCAGTACTTC. Its protein is CASSTSWENIQYF.

This clonotype was found a few times. This rearrangement joins TRBV7-3 to TRBJ2-1; 10 bases are shared with TRBD2. There are 17 residues in the CDR3. The J segment lost 2 bases and the V segment lost 2 bases, leaving 6 bases of the junction unmatched. Per germline, CDR1 SGHTA and CDR2 FQGTGA. CDR3: CASSLGRAGGTYNEQFF. The CDR3 region has the DNA TGTGCCAGCAGCTTAGGACGAGCGGGGGGGACCTACAATGAGCAGTTCTTC.

As regards this clonotype: Its ends do not fully match the called genes, so a read error is possible. V gene TRBV20-1 combines with J gene TRBJ2-7; unclear D gene. The germline gives CDR1 DFQATT, CDR2 SNEGSKA (reference sequence). There are 13 residues in the CDR3. For the CDR3, the DNA is TGCAGTGCTGGAGAGACACGCCTCTACGAGCAGTACTTC. The encoded protein is CSAGETRLYEQYF.

In its sample, this clonotype was seen a few times. The chain has TRBV6-1 and TRBJ2-5, with 15 nucleotides matching TRBD2. The CDR3 totals 18 residues. The germline CDR1 and CDR2 sequences are MNHNS and SASEGT. Trimming took 5 bases from V and 4 from J; bases not matched to a gene: 11. For the CDR3, the DNA is TGTGCCAGCAGTCGAACCGGGACTAGCGGGGGGTTGCCAGAGACCCAGTACTTC. It is translated as CASSRTGTSGGLPETQYF.

The chain has TRBV7-2 and TRBJ1-2; D uncertain. Looked up from germline, CDR1 is SGHTA and CDR2 is FQGNSA. The V gene lost 1 base and the J gene lost 6 bases, with 6 bases spanning the gap. The CDR3 consists of 12 residues. The CDR3 is CASSLGFDGYTF. CDR3 bases: TGTGCCAGCAGCTTAGGGTTTGATGGCTACACCTTC.

The table lists this clonotype with a few counts. In DNA, the CDR3 is TGTGCCAGCGCTTGGGGACAGGGGTTCAACGAGCAGTACTTC. This gives the protein CASAWGQGFNEQYF. V is TRBV27 and J is TRBJ2-1, with TRBD1 matching over 10 bases. Matching the DNA end better, TRBJ2-7 makes the J call doubtful. The CDR3 is 14 residues long. Germline CDR1 and CDR2: MNHEY and SMNVEV (reference sequence).